This T cell receptor (beta chain) was obtained from a study of shared clonotypes between healthy human individuals (dated by TCRdb to between 2020 and 2021). Some background on the complete study: A few men and a couple of women, aged 18 to 49 years, made up the cohort. Blood TCR repertoires of a handful of healthy adults were deeply sequenced to estimate repertoire size and the extent of clonotype sharing between individuals. Different laboratories and diverse techniques were used to prepare libraries and sequence TCR repertoires, to increase sequencing depth and limit assay-specific biases. For each donor, CD4 naive and CD4 memory were each run on three plates, CD8 naive on two plates, and CD8 memory on one plate. Leukapheresis yielded between about 0.85 and 9 billion PBMCs per donor.

V and J lose 4 bases and 7 bases, and a span of 13 bases separates them. Inclusive of the bounding cysteine and phenylalanine, the CDR3 is 14 residues long. Kept here is only the CDR3 DNA, which spans 42 bases and is read in frame from base 1. The germline V gene gives CDR1 as MDHEN and CDR2 as SYDVKM. Healthy HIV-negative adults with no recently reported acute infections or vaccinations were included as donors. Only Caucasian adults living in Nashville, Tennessee, USA were represented among the donors. CD4+ T cells were enriched by magnetic negative selection; naive cells were then positively selected on CD45RA, and the negative fraction formed the memory subset. Blood was obtained by leukapheresis, after which PBMCs were separated by Ficoll-Histopaque density gradient centrifugation and cryopreserved in liquid nitrogen vapor phase. Analytical flow cytometry was used to check the purity and quantity of each magnetically sorted T cell population. Each sorted fraction had its genomic DNA isolated and then quantified by UV absorbance on a Nanodrop 2000c.

Of note for this clone: Its cognate antigen has yet to be identified. No base quality information exists; no much larger clone differs at one position.

What the authors observed across the whole study: Only blood was sampled, and tissue TCR repertoires likely differ from those in blood. Across a handful of donors, approximately 5% of naive CD4, more than 3% of naive CD8, around 2.5% of memory CD4, and approximately 0.4% of memory CD8 clonotypes were shared. Incomplete sequencing was indicated by rarefaction of sorted-subset datasets, despite the large sequencing depth. Based on pairwise subsampling, the degree of clonotype sharing among donors was expected to be affected by sequencing depth. The genetic and exposure-history diversity represented was limited by the small number of donors. Clonotypes shared by all four sorted-subset donors showed higher generation probabilities than non-shared clonotypes. Estimated clonotype richness was generally larger for naive than for memory subsets.

TCR CDR3 regions were amplified from genomic DNA by multiplex PCR using the deep immunoSEQ assay. Extracted genomic DNA from each cell subset was distributed evenly across all wells of several immunoSEQ 96-well plates, and each plate was treated as a replicate. For sorted subsets, each replicate PCR was loaded with 200 ng genomic DNA, equivalent to 30,000 or so T cell genomes. Purified libraries were quantified with a Qubit 3.0 fluorometer, sized on a Bioanalyzer 2100, and re-quantified with the KAPA Library Quantification kit. A separate single-read 150-cycle Illumina NextSeq 550 flow cell was used to sequence each immunoSEQ 96-well plate. As for the original processing: Because the immunoSEQ output included only junctional sequences and no quality scores, the filtering could not be the same as the filtering used for full-length reads. Sequences were annotated with PyIR, a Python wrapper for IgBLAST v1.9, and V/J genes and CDR3 were assigned using IMGT germline references. Any read was removed if the V/J assignment was weak (E-value above 1e-6), the CDR3 was missing, or the read contained stop codons, out-of-frame junctions, or ambiguous translated residues. V3J clonotypes were defined as sequences sharing the same inferred V gene, J gene, and CDR3 amino acid sequence. To compute the percentage overlap between repertoires, the number of shared unique clonotypes was divided by the size of the smaller repertoire. Three approaches were used to assess repertoire richness: RTK rarefaction, the Chao1 estimator, and Recon v2.1 estimates of unobserved clonotypes. OLGA was used to compute generation probabilities for all TCRbeta clonotypes that the gDNA method yielded from a few donors. The table comes from immuneACCESS by way of TCRdb, which keeps in-frame sequences with V and J called. Part of the clones is missing from these tables; in studies checked, under half for an unresolved V gene and the rest for unknown reasons. V, J and clone size derive from that table, while D and trimming were established from the DNA sequence. The sample has over 2 million clones on record, 92% of them singletons. The ten largest clonotypes hold 0.3% to 0.45% of the sample.

This sequence uses TRBV28 and TRBJ1-4; the D gene lacks a confident call. The receptor was isolated from a young man in good health. Some clones in this sample may be carry-over from other donors' samples. Sequencing was done on a sample of naive CD4+ T cells from PBMCs. This sample's cell subset or site label indicates: CD45RA+ positively selected. The CDR3 amino acid sequence is: CASSYFSAGEKLFF. The DNA sequence is as follows: TGTGCCAGCAGTTACTTTTCGGCGGGTGAAAAACTGTTTTTT.